The rows below give T cell receptor beta chains drawn from one sample of a study of blood T cells in healthy people across ages. MiXCR was run by TCRdb on the 5' RACE reads, yielding one entry per CDR3 protein. Counted here are hundreds of thousands of distinct CDR3 sequences, about 29% occurring once; the ten biggest clones make up under 4.5%. These data also formed part of another study, on T cells of mothers and their children.

The specimen sequenced was blood. Receptors were obtained from a boy aged 2 to 9 in good health. CDR3s include the opening cysteine and the closing phenylalanine or tryptophan. Fields, in order: D gene, V gene, clone size, J gene, CDR3 DNA, CDR3 protein. The D gene is left open where the match is weak. Clone size is shown for a subset of rows, as once, few, many or a class of expanded clone.

d_gene: .; v_gene: TRBV7-2; abundance: few; j_gene: TRBJ1-5; CDR3nt: TGTGCCAGCAGCCAAGACGGGGCAGTTTATCAGCCCCAGCATTTT; CDR3aa: CASSQDGAVYQPQHF
d_gene: TRBD1; v_gene: TRBV6-6; abundance: many; j_gene: TRBJ1-1; CDR3nt: TGTGCCAGCATTGGACAGGGGAACACTGAAGCTTTCTTT; CDR3aa: CASIGQGNTEAFF
d_gene: .; v_gene: TRBV20-1; abundance: few; j_gene: TRBJ1-2; CDR3nt: TGCAGTGCTCCCCCCCCCCCAACAGAAGATCTATTCTATGGCTACACCTTC; CDR3aa: CSAPPPPTEDLFYGYTF
d_gene: .; v_gene: TRBV12-3/TRBV12-4; abundance: .; j_gene: TRBJ2-7; CDR3nt: TGTGCCAGCAGTTTTAGCGACTTGGTCTACGAGCAGTACTTC; CDR3aa: CASSFSDLVYEQYF
d_gene: .; v_gene: TRBV29-1; abundance: .; j_gene: TRBJ2-5; CDR3nt: TGCAGTTCCACAGAAGAGGCCCAGTACTTC; CDR3aa: CSSTEEAQYF
d_gene: .; v_gene: TRBV29-1; abundance: .; j_gene: TRBJ1-1; CDR3nt: TGCAGCGCTCTCAGGCGTACACTCGAAGTGAACACTGAAGCTTTCTTT; CDR3aa: CSALRRTLEVNTEAFF
d_gene: .; v_gene: TRBV20-1; abundance: .; j_gene: TRBJ1-5; CDR3nt: TGCAGCGCTAGAGATTTAGACCAGGGGACCCAGCCCCAGCATTTT; CDR3aa: CSARDLDQGTQPQHF
d_gene: TRBD1; v_gene: TRBV29-1; abundance: few; j_gene: TRBJ2-2; CDR3nt: TGCAGCGCCGGGACAGGGGGCTTTGACACCGGGGAGCTGTTTTTT; CDR3aa: CSAGTGGFDTGELFF
d_gene: TRBD2; v_gene: TRBV5-5; abundance: once; j_gene: TRBJ2-5; CDR3nt: TGTGCCAGCAGCCGGACTAGCGGGAGCTATGAGACCCAGTACTTC; CDR3aa: CASSRTSGSYETQYF
d_gene: .; v_gene: TRBV6-2/TRBV6-3; abundance: few; j_gene: TRBJ1-4; CDR3nt: TGTGCCAGCAGTTCAGGACAGCCAAAACTGTTTTTT; CDR3aa: CASSSGQPKLFF
d_gene: TRBD2; v_gene: TRBV6-1; abundance: .; j_gene: TRBJ2-2; CDR3nt: TGTGCCAGCAGCCTGAAACTAGCGGGGGGGAACACCTGGGAGCTGTTTTTT; CDR3aa: CASSLKLAGGNTWELFF
d_gene: .; v_gene: TRBV6-6; abundance: few; j_gene: TRBJ1-2; CDR3nt: TGTGCCAGCACCGATAGGTGGTACGATGGCTACACCTTC; CDR3aa: CASTDRWYDGYTF
d_gene: .; v_gene: TRBV25-1; abundance: few; j_gene: TRBJ1-2; CDR3nt: TGTGCCAGCAGTGACAGGAGGTTAGGGTATGGCTACACCTTC; CDR3aa: CASSDRRLGYGYTF
d_gene: TRBD2; v_gene: TRBV15; abundance: .; j_gene: TRBJ2-1; CDR3nt: TGTGCCACCAGCCTTGGGACTAGCGGATCCTACAATGAGCAGTTCTTC; CDR3aa: CATSLGTSGSYNEQFF
d_gene: .; v_gene: TRBV29-1; abundance: .; j_gene: TRBJ1-2; CDR3nt: TGCAGCGTTGCCGTAGGCAGATTCGATGGCTACACCTTC; CDR3aa: CSVAVGRFDGYTF
d_gene: .; v_gene: TRBV7-9; abundance: few; j_gene: TRBJ2-7; CDR3nt: TGTGCCAGCAGCTTAGCCGAGGAACCCCGCTACGAGCAGTACTTC; CDR3aa: CASSLAEEPRYEQYF
d_gene: TRBD1; v_gene: TRBV5-1; abundance: .; j_gene: TRBJ2-2; CDR3nt: TGCGCCAGCAGCTCCGGGACAGCCGACACCGGGGAGCTGTTTTTT; CDR3aa: CASSSGTADTGELFF
d_gene: .; v_gene: TRBV24-1; abundance: .; j_gene: TRBJ1-4; CDR3nt: TGTGCCACCAGTGATCACGTGTGGGGGAGGTATGAAAAACTGTTTTTT; CDR3aa: CATSDHVWGRYEKLFF
d_gene: TRBD1; v_gene: TRBV28; abundance: .; j_gene: TRBJ2-7; CDR3nt: TGTGCCAGCAGGTCCGGGACAGGGAGCTACGAGCAGTACTTC; CDR3aa: CASRSGTGSYEQYF
d_gene: .; v_gene: TRBV5-4; abundance: .; j_gene: TRBJ1-1; CDR3nt: TGTGCCAGCAGCTTGGCCTGGCAGGGAGACACTGAAGCTTTCTTT; CDR3aa: CASSLAWQGDTEAFF
d_gene: .; v_gene: TRBV2; abundance: .; j_gene: TRBJ2-1; CDR3nt: TGTGCCAGCAGTGACCCACCCGCCTGGACCCCATACAATGAGCAGTTCTTC; CDR3aa: CASSDPPAWTPYNEQFF
d_gene: TRBD2; v_gene: TRBV12-3/TRBV12-4; abundance: .; j_gene: TRBJ2-2; CDR3nt: TGTGCCAGCAGTTTTCAGGCTAGCGGGAGTTCCGGGGAGCTGTTTTTT; CDR3aa: CASSFQASGSSGELFF
d_gene: .; v_gene: TRBV29-1; abundance: .; j_gene: TRBJ2-7; CDR3nt: TGCAGCGTTGAGATAGTGGGGTCAGGGGTAACCTACGAGCAGTACTTC; CDR3aa: CSVEIVGSGVTYEQYF
d_gene: .; v_gene: TRBV27; abundance: .; j_gene: TRBJ2-3; CDR3nt: TGTGCCAGCAGACAGACAGGCACAGATACGCAGTATTTT; CDR3aa: CASRQTGTDTQYF
d_gene: TRBD2; v_gene: TRBV20-1; abundance: .; j_gene: TRBJ2-1; CDR3nt: TGCAGTGCTTCCCCTATAGCGGGAGTGAGATACAATGAGCAGTTCTTC; CDR3aa: CSASPIAGVRYNEQFF
d_gene: .; v_gene: TRBV2; abundance: .; j_gene: TRBJ2-2; CDR3nt: TGTGCCAGCAGGGTAGAGGGGGCTAGCGGCAGGGAGCTGTTTTTT; CDR3aa: CASRVEGASGRELFF
d_gene: .; v_gene: TRBV4-2; abundance: .; j_gene: TRBJ1-6; CDR3nt: TGTGCCAGCAGCCAACAGACAAGCTCCTATGATTCTCCCCTCCACTTT; CDR3aa: CASSQQTSSYDSPLHF
d_gene: .; v_gene: TRBV5-1; abundance: .; j_gene: TRBJ1-2; CDR3nt: TGCGCCAGCAGCTTGGAAGCCGGGACTCTAGCTAACTATGGCTACACCTTC; CDR3aa: CASSLEAGTLANYGYTF
d_gene: .; v_gene: TRBV10-1; abundance: few; j_gene: TRBJ1-2; CDR3nt: TGCGCCAGTCGGTGTAATGGCTACACCTTC; CDR3aa: CASRCNGYTF
d_gene: TRBD2; v_gene: TRBV12-3/TRBV12-4; abundance: .; j_gene: TRBJ2-3; CDR3nt: TGTGCCAGCAGTTTAAAACTTAGCGGGATCGATACGCAGTATTTT; CDR3aa: CASSLKLSGIDTQYF
d_gene: .; v_gene: TRBV6-5; abundance: few; j_gene: TRBJ2-2; CDR3nt: TGTGCCAGCAGGGCGGCGAACACCGGGGAGCTGTTTTTT; CDR3aa: CASRAANTGELFF
d_gene: .; v_gene: TRBV20-1; abundance: .; j_gene: TRBJ2-5; CDR3nt: TGCAGTGCTAGTCAGAGTCTAAACCAGTACTTC; CDR3aa: CSASQSLNQYF
d_gene: .; v_gene: TRBV9; abundance: few; j_gene: TRBJ1-1; CDR3nt: TGTGCCAGCAGCGTAGGCGGAGGAGGCCCGCGGGACACTGAAGCTTTCTTT; CDR3aa: CASSVGGGGPRDTEAFF
d_gene: .; v_gene: TRBV5-4; abundance: .; j_gene: TRBJ2-2; CDR3nt: TGTGCCAGCAGCTTGAGCGTTGGGACCGGGGAGCTGTTTTTT; CDR3aa: CASSLSVGTGELFF
d_gene: TRBD2; v_gene: TRBV5-1; abundance: .; j_gene: TRBJ2-5; CDR3nt: TGCGCCAGCAGCTCAAACTCGGGGGGACAGACCCAGTACTTC; CDR3aa: CASSSNSGGQTQYF
d_gene: .; v_gene: TRBV5-1; abundance: few; j_gene: TRBJ2-7; CDR3nt: TGCGCCAGCAGCTTGTTGATATCCAGCTCCTACGAGCAGTACTTC; CDR3aa: CASSLLISSSYEQYF
d_gene: TRBD2; v_gene: TRBV5-1; abundance: .; j_gene: TRBJ2-7; CDR3nt: TGCGCCAGCAGTGGAAGTAGCGGGTACGAGCAGTACTTC; CDR3aa: CASSGSSGYEQYF
d_gene: TRBD2; v_gene: TRBV4-2; abundance: few; j_gene: TRBJ2-7; CDR3nt: TGTGCCAGCAGCCAAGCCGCCAGGACTAGCGCCCACGAGCAGTACTTC; CDR3aa: CASSQAARTSAHEQYF
d_gene: TRBD2; v_gene: TRBV27; abundance: .; j_gene: TRBJ2-1; CDR3nt: TGTGCCAGCAGTTTTCTCTCGGGGGGGACCTACAATGAGCAGTTCTTC; CDR3aa: CASSFLSGGTYNEQFF
d_gene: .; v_gene: TRBV20-1; abundance: .; j_gene: TRBJ2-7; CDR3nt: TGCAGTGCTAGAGATCGTGCGAGGTTCGAGCAGTACTTC; CDR3aa: CSARDRARFEQYF
d_gene: TRBD1; v_gene: TRBV7-8; abundance: .; j_gene: TRBJ1-4; CDR3nt: TGTGCCAGCAGCTTATTTAGGGACAGGGATGAAAAACTGTTTTTT; CDR3aa: CASSLFRDRDEKLFF
d_gene: .; v_gene: TRBV3-1; abundance: few; j_gene: TRBJ2-1; CDR3nt: TGTGCCAGCAGCCTAGGAAACAGGGAGGCTGAGCAGTTCTTC; CDR3aa: CASSLGNREAEQFF
d_gene: .; v_gene: TRBV7-9; abundance: .; j_gene: TRBJ2-5; CDR3nt: TGTGCCAGCAGCCCCCCCGGTGGGCACGGACAAGAGACCCAGTACTTC; CDR3aa: CASSPPGGHGQETQYF
d_gene: .; v_gene: TRBV15; abundance: few; j_gene: TRBJ1-2; CDR3nt: TGTGCCACCAGCGCCGTAAGGCTTAACTATGGCTACACCTTC; CDR3aa: CATSAVRLNYGYTF
d_gene: TRBD2; v_gene: TRBV12-3/TRBV12-4; abundance: .; j_gene: TRBJ2-7; CDR3nt: TGTGCCAGCAGTTTCACGAGACTAGCGCTCGAGCAGTACTTC; CDR3aa: CASSFTRLALEQYF
d_gene: .; v_gene: TRBV18; abundance: few; j_gene: TRBJ2-1; CDR3nt: TGTGCCAGCTCCCCCCCATCCTACAATGAGCAGTTCTTC; CDR3aa: CASSPPSYNEQFF
d_gene: .; v_gene: TRBV5-1; abundance: few; j_gene: TRBJ1-2; CDR3nt: TGCGCCAGCAGCTTGCCGGACAGTAACTATGGCTACACCTTC; CDR3aa: CASSLPDSNYGYTF
d_gene: TRBD1; v_gene: TRBV20-1; abundance: .; j_gene: TRBJ2-1; CDR3nt: TGCAGTGCTAGGGAATCGGGCAGGGGGCCCTTGCAGTTCTTC; CDR3aa: CSARESGRGPLQFF
d_gene: .; v_gene: TRBV7-2; abundance: .; j_gene: TRBJ1-5; CDR3nt: TGTGCCAGCAGCTTCCAGAGTATGCATCAGCCCCAGCATTTT; CDR3aa: CASSFQSMHQPQHF
d_gene: .; v_gene: TRBV20-1; abundance: .; j_gene: TRBJ2-1; CDR3nt: TGCAGTGCTAGAGTTACGATAAACAATGAGCAGTTCTTC; CDR3aa: CSARVTINNEQFF
d_gene: .; v_gene: TRBV9; abundance: .; j_gene: TRBJ2-7; CDR3nt: TGTGCCAGCAGCGGGACCTCGGCTAGCCCTACCTACGAGCAGTACTTC; CDR3aa: CASSGTSASPTYEQYF
d_gene: .; v_gene: TRBV20-1; abundance: few; j_gene: TRBJ2-1; CDR3nt: TGCAGTGCTAGTCCCAGCATCAATGAGCAGTTCTTC; CDR3aa: CSASPSINEQFF
d_gene: .; v_gene: TRBV14; abundance: few; j_gene: TRBJ2-4; CDR3nt: TGTGCCAGCAGCCAAGATTCCGGTTGGGGACAAAACATTCAGTACTTC; CDR3aa: CASSQDSGWGQNIQYF
d_gene: TRBD2; v_gene: TRBV5-4; abundance: few; j_gene: TRBJ2-2; CDR3nt: TGTGCCAGCAGCTTTCTAGCGGGAGGCACCGGGGAGCTGTTTTTT; CDR3aa: CASSFLAGGTGELFF